This T cell receptor beta chain came from a study of HIV-infected patients and healthy controls. Whole blood was used without fractionation, so all unsorted peripheral T cells were included. Around 0.5 ug RNA was reverse transcribed with alpha and beta constant-region primers. Each of the alpha and beta chains got its own library through chain-specific third strand synthesis with indices. MiXCR, applied by TCRdb to the 5' RACE reads, yields one record per CDR3 protein. The profile shows 9,500 to 11,000 distinct CDR3 sequences, 5.2% of them singletons. Per the germline V gene, CDR1 is SEHNR and CDR2 is FQNEAQ (reference sequence). This CDR3 region has 16 residues. The ends lost 5 bases at V and 5 bases at J; junction bases unmatched: 6. This clonotype was counted ten times or more.

The source was blood, collected before antiretroviral therapy. This chain joins TRBV7-9 and TRBJ2-3, with TRBD2 identical over 14 bases. This TCR came from an adult with HIV infection. The CDR3 DNA is TGTGCCAGCAGCCCGGGACTAGCGGGAGATGGAGATACGCAGTATTTT. This gives the protein CASSPGLAGDGDTQYF.